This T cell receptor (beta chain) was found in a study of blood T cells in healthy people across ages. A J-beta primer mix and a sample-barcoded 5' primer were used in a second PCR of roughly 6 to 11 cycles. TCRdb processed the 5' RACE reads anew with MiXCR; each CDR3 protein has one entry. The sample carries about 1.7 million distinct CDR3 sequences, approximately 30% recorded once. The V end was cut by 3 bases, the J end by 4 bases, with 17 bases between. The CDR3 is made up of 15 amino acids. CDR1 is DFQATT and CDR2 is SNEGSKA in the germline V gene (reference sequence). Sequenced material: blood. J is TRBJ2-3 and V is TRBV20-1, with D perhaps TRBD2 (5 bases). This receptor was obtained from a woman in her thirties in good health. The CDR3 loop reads CSARDMVRGSDTQYF. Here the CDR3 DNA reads TGCAGTGCTAGGGATATGGTTCGGGGTTCAGATACGCAGTATTTT.